These 24 T cell receptor beta chains share one sample of origin, sequenced in a study of vaccination effects on CD4 cells after COVID-19. What these receptors recognize is not known. Prior to sequencing, the ViraFEST assay stimulated PBMC with viral peptide pools, which expanded the antigen-specific CD4+ T cells. Subsequent to roughly 9 days of culture, CD4+ T cells were isolated. Having tested negative for nucleocapsid antibodies, the vaccine recipients showed no prior SARS-CoV-2 infection. Measured with immunoSEQ multiplex PCR; TCRdb has only the in-frame clones, and not every one. The data show 50,000 or so clones, with just under 80% seen just once and less than 7.5% held by the top ten. The sequenced sample was CD4+ T cells from PBMCs cultured with HCoV-OC43 spike peptides, obtained before COVID-19 vaccination. As for subset: HCoV-OC43 spike overlapping peptide pool stimulation. The receptors come from a human donor who received a COVID-19 vaccine.

This chain connects TRBV5-1 to TRBJ2-1; D is ambiguous. Germline V gives CDR1 SGHRS, CDR2 YFSETQ. This CDR3 comprises 16 residues. V was pared by 0 bases and J by 7 bases, with 17 bases between. The CDR3 DNA sequence: TGCGCCAGCAGCTTGGCCAAGGGTATAGGAGAGAATGAGCAGTTCTTC. The encoded protein is CASSLAKGIGENEQFF.

The chain combines TRBV27 with TRBJ2-6; TRBD1 matches 7 bases. Per the germline V gene, CDR1 is MNHEY and CDR2 is SMNVEV (reference sequence). V shed 5 bases and J 0 bases; nucleotides not matched to a gene: 10. The CDR3 covers 18 residues. The CDR3 sequence is CASSPEGAAYSGANVLTF. The CDR3 coding sequence is TGTGCCAGCAGTCCTGAGGGGGCGGCTTACTCTGGGGCCAACGTCCTGACTTTC.

This clone has only a few counts. The chain recombines TRBV18 with TRBJ2-2; the match to TRBD2 covers 7 bases. The germline gives CDR1 KGHSH, CDR2 LQKENI. The CDR3 runs to 16 residues. The V gene end was trimmed by 4 bases and the J gene end by 1 base; junction bases not matched to a gene: 6. The CDR3 coding sequence is TGTGCCAGCTCACTGACCGGACTAGGGAACACCGGGGAGCTGTTTTTT. This codes for CASSLTGLGNTGELFF.

The chain joins TRBV9 to TRBJ1-1; D ambiguous. The germline V and J ends were trimmed by 0 bases and 0 bases, with 6 bases remaining between them. CDR1 is SGDLS and CDR2 is YYNGEE in the germline V gene. The CDR3 has 14 residues. The CDR3 protein is CASSVEVMNTEAFF. The CDR3 DNA reads as TGTGCCAGCAGCGTAGAAGTGATGAACACTGAAGCTTTCTTT.

The chain employs TRBV4-3 and TRBJ1-6, with D possibly TRBD1 on 6 matching bases. V lost 1 base, J lost 11 bases, and 15 bases lay in between. The CDR3 loop spans 15 amino acids. Germline values: CDR1 LGHNA, CDR2 YSLEER. The CDR3 spells CASSQAIGGVTPLHF. The CDR3 DNA is TGCGCCAGCAGCCAAGCCATCGGGGGCGTGACACCCCTCCACTTT.

This clone is a singleton in its sample. The chain couples TRBV5-1 to TRBJ2-7, with 7 bases that match TRBD2. This CDR3 has 13 amino acids. Germline lookup yields CDR1 SGHRS and CDR2 YFSETQ. J lost 7 bases, V lost 3 bases, and 7 bases had no gene match. Here the CDR3 DNA reads TGCGCCAGCAGCTGGGGGAGGGATGGGGAGCAGTACGTC. Protein sequence: CASSWGRDGEQYV.

The CDR3 protein is CASRPAGRTDTQYF. In nucleotides, the CDR3 is TGTGCCAGCAGACCGGCGGGGAGGACAGATACGCAGTATTTT. The gene calls are TRBV27 and TRBJ2-3, with D possibly TRBD2 on 6 matching bases. CDR3 length equals 14 residues. V lost 6 bases and J 3 bases, leaving 13 bases between the germline ends. Germline V gene data show CDR1 as MNHEY and CDR2 as SMNVEV (reference sequence).

The chain joins TRBV5-8 to TRBJ2-3, with TRBD1 as a possible D gene (6 bases). The CDR3 sequence is 18 residues long. V lost 7 bases to trimming and J lost 0 bases, with 24 bases between them. The germline gives CDR1 SGHTS, CDR2 YDEGEE. In DNA form, the CDR3 reads TGTGCCAGCCCAACCTGGGGGCGACCACGAACTAGCACAGATACGCAGTATTTT. This sequence encodes CASPTWGRPRTSTDTQYF.

The chain combines TRBV2 with TRBJ2-5, with a tentative D call TRBD2 (6 bases). Per germline, CDR1 SNHLY and CDR2 FYNNEI. Deletions cut 11 bases from V and 4 bases from J, with 17 bases between. The CDR3 spans 13 residues. In nucleotides, the CDR3 is TGTGCCGGAACTAGGTGGAGGGCAGAGACCCAGTACTTC. Amino acids: CAGTRWRAETQYF.

The rearrangement uses TRBV29-1 and TRBJ2-3; TRBD1 matches at 7 bases. The CDR3 spans 13 residues. Germline-derived CDR1 and CDR2 are SQVTM and ANQGSEA. V shed 7 bases, J shed 8 bases, and the junction held 12 bases outside the gene matches. The CDR3 bases are TGCAGCGCGCGAGGGGACAGAGGAGGTACGCAGTATTTT. It translates to CSARGDRGGTQYF.

V is TRBV6-4 and J is TRBJ2-1, with 13 positions matching TRBD2. CDR1 and CDR2 from the germline V gene are MRHNA and SNTAGT. V lost 5 bases, J lost 7 bases, and 5 bases stayed unmatched. The CDR3 sequence is 15 residues long. The CDR3 spells CASSQGLAGTNEQFF. CDR3 nucleotides: TGTGCCAGCAGTCAGGGACTAGCGGGGACAAATGAGCAGTTCTTC.

The chain employs TRBV9 and TRBJ2-3; D may be TRBD1 (5 bases). The germline CDR1 and CDR2 sequences are SGDLS and YYNGEE. Trimming removed 0 bases from V and 2 bases from J, with 25 bases in between. The CDR3 runs to 20 residues. This CDR3 reads CASSVDPGGRGNRYTDTQYF. CDR3 coding DNA: TGTGCCAGCAGCGTAGATCCCGGTGGTAGGGGAAACCGTTACACAGATACGCAGTATTTT.

CDR3 nucleotide sequence: TGTGCCAGCAGCTCAGACAGGGGAGAGCCCCGGGAGACCCAGTACTTC. Translation: CASSSDRGEPRETQYF. The chain uses TRBV5-6 and TRBJ2-5; TRBD1 matches at 8 bases. CDR3 length: 16 residues. Germline V gene data show CDR1 as SGHDT and CDR2 as YYEEEE. The junction had 12 bases not matched to a gene; V was cut back by 3 bases and J by 5 bases.

The V gene is TRBV6-4, the J gene TRBJ1-4; no clear D gene. This CDR3 has 14 amino acids. V gave up 5 bases and J gave up 6 bases, with 13 bases separating them. Germline assignment: CDR1 MRHNA and CDR2 SNTAGT. CDR3 nucleotides: TGTGCCAGCAGTCCAGTAAATAGTGATGAAAAACTGTTTTTT. Its translation: CASSPVNSDEKLFF.

V and J are TRBV11-3 and TRBJ2-3, with 7 bases lining up with TRBD1. Looked up from germline, CDR1 is SGHNT and CDR2 is YENEEA. This CDR3 is built from 18 residues. V lost 5 bases and J lost 2; bases outside the gene matches: 16. The CDR3 nucleotides read TGTGCCAGCAGCCTACCCTCCGTCAGGGGGAATAACACAGATACGCAGTATTTT. This codes for CASSLPSVRGNNTDTQYF.

V and J are TRBV14 and TRBJ1-1; weak D call: TRBD1 (6 bases). Trimming left V 2 bases short and J 0 bases short, with 16 bases between. This CDR3 is 17 amino acids long. The germline V gene has CDR1 SGHDN and CDR2 FVKESK. The CDR3 DNA is TGTGCCAGCAGCCAACTTAGGGGGGGGCCGGTGAACACTGAAGCTTTCTTT. The encoded protein is CASSQLRGGPVNTEAFF.

This chain links TRBV6-2 or TRBV6-3 with TRBJ1-2; weak D call: TRBD1 (5 bases). The ends were cut back, 2 bases at V and 3 bases at J, with 10 bases in the middle. CDR3 size: 14 residues. Germline loops: CDR1 MNHEY, CDR2 SVGEGT. CDR3 sequence: CASSYRGADYGYTF. As DNA, the CDR3 is TGTGCCAGCAGTTACCGAGGGGCGGACTATGGCTACACCTTC.

This rearrangement joins TRBV3-1 (or the pseudogene TRBV3-2) to TRBJ1-1; D remains unclear. Germline V gene lookup returns CDR1 LGHDT and CDR2 YNNKEL (reference sequence). The CDR3 covers 13 residues. Trimming stripped 1 base from V and 2 bases from J, with 5 bases between. This CDR3 is CASSQGPNTEAFF. In DNA form, the CDR3 reads TGTGCCAGCAGCCAAGGCCCCAACACTGAAGCTTTCTTT.

The chain joins TRBV29-1 to TRBJ1-3, with 8 bases identical to TRBD1. V gave up 7 bases and J gave up 2 bases; unmatched junction bases: 10. The CDR3 has 15 residues. Germline V lookup: CDR1 SQVTM, CDR2 ANQGSEA. The CDR3 bases are TGCAGCGGCAGGGACAGGAAAAAGACTGGAAACACCATATATTTT. Translating it yields CSGRDRKKTGNTIYF.

The rearrangement links TRBV6-2 or TRBV6-3 to TRBJ2-1; 7 nucleotides match TRBD2. The CDR3 length is 15 residues. J lost 5 bases, V lost 2 bases, and 6 bases had no gene match. CDR1 and CDR2 (germline): MNHEY, SVGEGT. The CDR3 bases are TGTGCCAGCAGTTACCGAAGGGGAGGGAACAATGAGCAGTTCTTC. It translates to CASSYRRGGNNEQFF.

This sequence joins TRBV15 and TRBJ2-3, with D perhaps TRBD2 (6 bases). The CDR3 sequence is 15 residues long. The ends were cut back, 4 bases at V and 2 bases at J, with 13 bases in the middle. Germline V gene data show CDR1 as LNHNV and CDR2 as YYDKDF (reference sequence). Written as DNA, the CDR3 is TGTGCCACCAGCATTCGAGGACTATCCACAGATACGCAGTATTTT. Translating it yields CATSIRGLSTDTQYF.

This chain joins TRBV6-1 and TRBJ2-3; the D is unclear. Trimming shortened V by 2 bases and J by 8 bases, and 8 bases separated the two germline ends. The CDR3 spans 12 residues. Germline loops: CDR1 MNHNS, CDR2 SASEGT. CDR3 in amino acids: CASSELMGTQYF. As DNA, the CDR3 is TGTGCCAGCAGTGAATTAATGGGTACGCAGTATTTT.

This chain links TRBV6-6 with TRBJ1-1, with TRBD1 identical over 8 bases. Germline V gene sequence: CDR1 MNHNY, CDR2 SVGAGI (reference sequence). The CDR3 has 14 amino acids. The V gene end was trimmed by 7 bases and the J gene end by 0 bases; junction bases not matched to a gene: 4. CDR3 sequence: CASNRQGLNTEAFF. The CDR3 DNA is TGTGCCAGCAATCGACAGGGGCTGAACACTGAAGCTTTCTTT.

The chain is built from TRBV19 and TRBJ1-1, with no clear D. Trimming left V 5 bases short and J 8 bases short, with 12 bases between. Germline V lookup: CDR1 LNHDA, CDR2 SQIVND (reference sequence). The length of the CDR3 is 12 residues. The CDR3 spells CASSPEAGEAFF. The CDR3 coding sequence is TGTGCCAGTAGTCCCGAGGCAGGCGAAGCTTTCTTT.